A single sample gave rise to the 6 T cell receptor beta chains below, sequenced in a study of blood T cell repertoires in COVID-19. The data were produced by immunoSEQ multiplex PCR, yet TCRdb's version contains in-frame clones alone and is incomplete. Of about 210,000 clones listed, 82% are singletons. What was sequenced was peripheral blood. The receptors originated from a woman aged 70-85 years with COVID-19, enrolled during active disease.

The V and J genes are TRBV11-1 and TRBJ2-1; TRBD2 matches 9 bases. From germline, CDR1 is SGHAT and CDR2 FQDESV (reference sequence). The CDR3 consists of 15 residues. Unmatched junction bases numbered 5, after V lost 5 bases and J lost 3 bases. CDR3 bases: TGTGCCAGCAGCCGACTAGCGGACCGCTACAATGAGCAGTTCTTC. It yields the protein CASSRLADRYNEQFF.

V usage is TRBV15 and J usage is TRBJ2-1; 7 bases align to TRBD2. V dropped 1 base and J dropped 7; count of bases not matched to a gene: 10. This CDR3 has 16 amino acids. Germline V gene sequence: CDR1 LNHNV, CDR2 YYDKDF (reference sequence). CDR3 residues: CATSRVAGAMYNEQFF. The CDR3 DNA reads as TGTGCCACCAGCAGAGTGGCGGGAGCCATGTATAATGAGCAGTTCTTC.

V is TRBV5-1 and J is TRBJ1-5; tentative D call: TRBD1 (5 bases). Germline V gene data show CDR1 as SGHRS and CDR2 as YFSETQ. V lost 0 bases, J lost 0 bases, and 7 bases lay in between. The CDR3 loop spans 15 amino acids. The CDR3 loop is CASSLEGNSNQPQHF. For the CDR3, the DNA is TGCGCCAGCAGCTTGGAGGGGAATAGCAATCAGCCCCAGCATTTT.

As DNA, the CDR3 is TGTGCCAGCAGCCAAGTTGGGGGAGGAAGCAATCAGCCCCAGCATTTT. Its protein is CASSQVGGGSNQPQHF. The genes are TRBV4-2 and TRBJ1-5; D might be TRBD1 (5 bases). Per the germline V gene, CDR1 is LGHNA and CDR2 is YNFKEQ. V was pared by 1 base and J by 1 base, with 11 bases between. The CDR3 has 16 residues.

This chain connects TRBV30 to TRBJ1-2; 7 bases map to TRBD1. Losses at the gene ends were 1 base for V and 3 bases for J; bases not matched to a gene: 2. The CDR3 length is 13 residues. Germline V gene data show CDR1 as GTSNPN and CDR2 as SVGIG (reference sequence). The CDR3 protein is CAWSAGGDYGYTF. The CDR3 region has the DNA TGTGCCTGGAGTGCAGGGGGTGACTATGGCTACACCTTC.

The V gene is TRBV5-1, the J gene TRBJ1-1; 7 bases map to TRBD1. CDR1 and CDR2 (germline): SGHRS, YFSETQ. CDR3 length: 14 amino acids. V was pared by 4 bases and J by 0 bases, with 3 bases of the junction left unmatched. The CDR3 coding sequence is TGCGCCAGCAGCATGGGACAGATGAACACTGAAGCTTTCTTT. Protein: CASSMGQMNTEAFF.